This TCR beta chain was obtained from a study of T-cell reconstitution after alpha-beta-depleted transplantation in children. The CDR3 loop spans 15 amino acids. V was cut by 5 bases and J by 0 bases, with 14 bases left in between. It was with unique molecular identifiers that the TCRbeta library was prepared. TCRdb ran MiXCR on the PCR reads and lists one entry per CDR3 protein. The table includes 380,000 or so distinct CDR3 sequences, about an eighth detected once. This clonotype appeared a few times. The chain combines TRBV12-3 or TRBV12-4 with TRBJ2-7, with unresolved D. Material: PBMCs, obtained from the stem cell graft. The receptor comes from a human donor who donated a stem cell graft to a child with Fanconi anemia. The CDR3 reads CASSTSRRPSYEQYF. The DNA of the CDR3 is TGTGCCAGCAGTACTTCCCGCCGGCCCTCCTACGAGCAGTACTTC.